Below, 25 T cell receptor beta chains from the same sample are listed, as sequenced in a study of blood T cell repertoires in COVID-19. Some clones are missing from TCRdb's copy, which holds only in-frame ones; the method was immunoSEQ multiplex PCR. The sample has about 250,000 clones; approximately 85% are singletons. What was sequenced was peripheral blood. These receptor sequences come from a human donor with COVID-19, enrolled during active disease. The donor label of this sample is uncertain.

CDR3 residues: CASRLDRRAATNEKLFF. The DNA of the CDR3 is TGTGCCAGCAGGCTGGACAGGCGGGCAGCAACTAATGAAAAACTGTTTTTT. V and J are TRBV2 and TRBJ1-4; 7 nucleotides agree with TRBD1. Unmatched junction bases numbered 10, after V lost 6 bases and J lost 0 bases. Looked up from germline, CDR1 is SNHLY and CDR2 is FYNNEI. This CDR3 region has 17 residues.

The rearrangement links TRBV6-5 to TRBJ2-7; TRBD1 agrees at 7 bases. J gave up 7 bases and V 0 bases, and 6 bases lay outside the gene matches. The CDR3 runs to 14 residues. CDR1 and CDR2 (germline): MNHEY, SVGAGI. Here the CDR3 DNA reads TGTGCCAGCAGTTACTCGGGACAGCCCTGGGAGCAGTACTTC. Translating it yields CASSYSGQPWEQYF.

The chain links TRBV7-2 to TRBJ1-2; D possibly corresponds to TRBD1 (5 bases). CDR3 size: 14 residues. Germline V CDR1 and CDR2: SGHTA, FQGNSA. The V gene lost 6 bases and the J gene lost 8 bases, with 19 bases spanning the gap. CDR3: CASRPGTGVGGYTF. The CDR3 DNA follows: TGTGCCAGCAGACCCGGGACGGGGGTAGGCGGCTACACCTTC.

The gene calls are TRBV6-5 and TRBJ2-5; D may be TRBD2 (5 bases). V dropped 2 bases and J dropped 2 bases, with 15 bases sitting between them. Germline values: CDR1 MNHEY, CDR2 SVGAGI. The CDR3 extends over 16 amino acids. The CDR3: CASSYAVAPGQETQYF. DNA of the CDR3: TGTGCCAGCAGTTACGCCGTAGCACCGGGGCAAGAGACCCAGTACTTC.

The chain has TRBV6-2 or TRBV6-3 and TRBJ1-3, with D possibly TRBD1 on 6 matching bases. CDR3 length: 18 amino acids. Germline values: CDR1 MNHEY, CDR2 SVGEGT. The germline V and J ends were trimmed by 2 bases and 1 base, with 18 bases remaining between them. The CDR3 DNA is TGTGCCAGCAGTTACGAAGGACCCGGGACACCTTCTGGAAACACCATATATTTT. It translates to CASSYEGPGTPSGNTIYF.

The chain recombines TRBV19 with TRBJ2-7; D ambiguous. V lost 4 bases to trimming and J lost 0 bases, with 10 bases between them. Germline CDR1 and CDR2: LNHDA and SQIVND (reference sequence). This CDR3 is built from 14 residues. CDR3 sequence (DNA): TGTGCCAGTAGTACCCACACGTCCTCCTACGAGCAGTACTTC. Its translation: CASSTHTSSYEQYF. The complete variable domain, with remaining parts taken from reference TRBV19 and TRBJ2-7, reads DGGITQSPKYLFRKEGQNVTLSCEQNLNHDAMYWYRQDPGQGLRLIYYSQIVNDFQKGDIAEGYSVSREKKESFPLTVTSAQKNPTAFYLCASSTHTSSYEQYFGPGTRLTVT.

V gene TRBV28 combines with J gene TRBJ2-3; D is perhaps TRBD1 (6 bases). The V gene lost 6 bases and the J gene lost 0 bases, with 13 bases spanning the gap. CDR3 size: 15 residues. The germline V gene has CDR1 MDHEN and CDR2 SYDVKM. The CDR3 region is CASSLSGVSTDTQYF. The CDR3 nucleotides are TGTGCCAGCAGCCTGTCAGGGGTAAGCACAGATACGCAGTATTTT.

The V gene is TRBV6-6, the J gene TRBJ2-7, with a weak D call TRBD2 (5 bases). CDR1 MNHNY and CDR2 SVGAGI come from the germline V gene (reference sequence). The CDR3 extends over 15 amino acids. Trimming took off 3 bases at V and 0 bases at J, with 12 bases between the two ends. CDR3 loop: CASSYLASRSYEQYF. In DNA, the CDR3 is TGTGCCAGCAGTTATTTGGCTAGCCGCTCCTACGAGCAGTACTTC.

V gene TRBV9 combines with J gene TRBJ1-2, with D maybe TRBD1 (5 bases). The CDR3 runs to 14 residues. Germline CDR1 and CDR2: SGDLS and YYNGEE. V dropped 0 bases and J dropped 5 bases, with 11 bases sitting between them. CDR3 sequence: CASSVGQRSYGYTF. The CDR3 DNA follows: TGTGCCAGCAGCGTAGGACAGCGAAGTTATGGCTACACCTTC.

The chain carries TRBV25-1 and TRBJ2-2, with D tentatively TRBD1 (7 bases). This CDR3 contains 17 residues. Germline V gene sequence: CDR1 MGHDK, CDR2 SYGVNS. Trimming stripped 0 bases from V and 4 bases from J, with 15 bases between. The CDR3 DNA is TGTGCCAGCAGTGAATATGGAGGGGGCTGGAGCACCGGGGAGCTGTTTTTT. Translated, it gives CASSEYGGGWSTGELFF.

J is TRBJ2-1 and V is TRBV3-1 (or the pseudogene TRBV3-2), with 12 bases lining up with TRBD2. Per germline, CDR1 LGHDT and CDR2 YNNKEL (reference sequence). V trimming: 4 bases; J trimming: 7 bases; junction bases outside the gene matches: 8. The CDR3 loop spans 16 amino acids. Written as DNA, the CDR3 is TGTGCCAGCAGCCCCCTGACTAGCGGGAGTGTGAATGAGCAGTTCTTC. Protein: CASSPLTSGSVNEQFF.

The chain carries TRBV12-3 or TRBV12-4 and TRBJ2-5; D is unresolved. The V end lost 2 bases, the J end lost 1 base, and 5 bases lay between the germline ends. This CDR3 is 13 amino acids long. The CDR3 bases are TGTGCCAGCAGTTTACAGTTCCAAGAGACCCAGTACTTC. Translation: CASSLQFQETQYF.

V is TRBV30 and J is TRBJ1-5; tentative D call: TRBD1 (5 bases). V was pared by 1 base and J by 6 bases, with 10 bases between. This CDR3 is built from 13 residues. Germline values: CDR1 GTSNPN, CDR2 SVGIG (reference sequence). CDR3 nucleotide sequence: TGTGCCTGGAGTGCCGGGGGTGGTCAGCCCCAGCATTTT. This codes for CAWSAGGGQPQHF. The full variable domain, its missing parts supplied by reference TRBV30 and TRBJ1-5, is SQTIHQWPATLVQPVGSPLSLECTVEGTSNPNLYWYRQAAGRGLQLLFYSVGIGQISSEVPQNLSASRPQDRQFILSSKKLLLSDSGFYLCAWSAGGGQPQHFGDGTRLSIL.

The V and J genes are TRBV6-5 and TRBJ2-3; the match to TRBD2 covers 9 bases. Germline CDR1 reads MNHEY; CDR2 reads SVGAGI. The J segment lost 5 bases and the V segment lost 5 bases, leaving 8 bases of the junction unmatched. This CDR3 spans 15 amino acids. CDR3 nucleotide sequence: TGTGCCAGCAGTCCCCAGCGGGAGGAGGGAGATACGCAGTATTTT. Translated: CASSPQREEGDTQYF.

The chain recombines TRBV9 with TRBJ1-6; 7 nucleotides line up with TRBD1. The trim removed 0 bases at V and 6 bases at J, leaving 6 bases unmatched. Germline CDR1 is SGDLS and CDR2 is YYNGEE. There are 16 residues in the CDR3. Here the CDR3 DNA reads TGTGCCAGCAGCGTAGGACAGGGCCTCTTTAATTCACCCCTCCACTTT. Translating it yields CASSVGQGLFNSPLHF.

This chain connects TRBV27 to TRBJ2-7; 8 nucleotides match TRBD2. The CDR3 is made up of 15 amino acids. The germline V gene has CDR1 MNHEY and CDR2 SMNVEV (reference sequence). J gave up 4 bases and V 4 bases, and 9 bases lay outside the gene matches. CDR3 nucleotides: TGTGCCAGCAGTTCGCGGACTAGCAGTAGGTACGAGCAGTACTTC. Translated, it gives CASSSRTSSRYEQYF.

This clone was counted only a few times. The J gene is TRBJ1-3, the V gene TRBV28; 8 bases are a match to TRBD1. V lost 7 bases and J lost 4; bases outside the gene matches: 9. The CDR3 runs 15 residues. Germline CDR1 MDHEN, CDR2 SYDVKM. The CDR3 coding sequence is TGTGCCAGCAACGACGGCAGGGGGCTGGGAAACACCATATATTTT. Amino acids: CASNDGRGLGNTIYF.

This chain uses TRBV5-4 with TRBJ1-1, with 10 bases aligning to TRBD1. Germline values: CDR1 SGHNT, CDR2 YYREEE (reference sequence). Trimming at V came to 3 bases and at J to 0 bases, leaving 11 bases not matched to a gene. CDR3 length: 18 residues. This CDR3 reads CASSSAGQGFPMNTEAFF. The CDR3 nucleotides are TGTGCCAGCAGCTCGGCGGGACAGGGGTTCCCCATGAACACTGAAGCTTTCTTT.

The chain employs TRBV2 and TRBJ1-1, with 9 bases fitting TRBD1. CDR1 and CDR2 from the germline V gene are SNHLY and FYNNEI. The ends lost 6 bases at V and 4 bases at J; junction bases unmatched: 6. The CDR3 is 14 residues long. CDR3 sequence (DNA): TGTGCCAGCAGCCTACAGGGGGCAAGCACTGAAGCTTTCTTT. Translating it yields CASSLQGASTEAFF.

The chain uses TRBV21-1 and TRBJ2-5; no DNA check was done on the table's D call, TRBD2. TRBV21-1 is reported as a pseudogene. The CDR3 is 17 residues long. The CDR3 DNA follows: TGTGCCAGCAGCAGGGGGACTAGCGGGAGCAAACAAGAGACCCAGTACTTC. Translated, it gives CASSRGTSGSKQETQYF.

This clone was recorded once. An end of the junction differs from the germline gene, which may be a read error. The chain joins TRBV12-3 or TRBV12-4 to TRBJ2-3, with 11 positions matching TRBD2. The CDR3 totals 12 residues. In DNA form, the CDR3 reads TGTGCCAGCAGTCGGTTAGCGGGAGGGCATCATTTT. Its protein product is CASSRLAGGHHF.

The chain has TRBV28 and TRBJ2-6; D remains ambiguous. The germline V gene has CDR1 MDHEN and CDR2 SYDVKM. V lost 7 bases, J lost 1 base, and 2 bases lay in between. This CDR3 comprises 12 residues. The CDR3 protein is CASTSGANVLTF. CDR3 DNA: TGTGCCAGCACATCTGGGGCCAACGTCCTGACTTTC. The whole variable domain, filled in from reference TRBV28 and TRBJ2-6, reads DVKVTQSSRYLVKRTGEKVFLECVQDMDHENMFWYRQDPGLGLRLIYFSYDVKMKEKGDIPEGYSVSREKKERFSLILESASTNQTSMYLCASTSGANVLTFGAGSRLTVL.

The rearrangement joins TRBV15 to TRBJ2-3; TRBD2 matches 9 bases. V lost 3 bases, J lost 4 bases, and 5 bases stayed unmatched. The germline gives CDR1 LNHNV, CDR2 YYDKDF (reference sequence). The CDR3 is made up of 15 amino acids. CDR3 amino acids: CATSRRGTSPDTQYF. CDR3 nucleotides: TGTGCCACCAGCAGGCGGGGGACTAGCCCAGATACGCAGTATTTT.

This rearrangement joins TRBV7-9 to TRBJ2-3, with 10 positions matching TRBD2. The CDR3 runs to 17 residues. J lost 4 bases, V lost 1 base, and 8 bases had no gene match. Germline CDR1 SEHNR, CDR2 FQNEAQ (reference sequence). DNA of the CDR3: TGTGCCAGCAGCTTAGGAGCTAGCGGGAGAAGCTCAGATACGCAGTATTTT. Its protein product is CASSLGASGRSSDTQYF. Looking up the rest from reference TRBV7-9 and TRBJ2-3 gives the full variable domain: DTGVSQNPRHKITKRGQNVTFRCDPISEHNRLYWYRQTLGQGPEFLTYFQNEAQLEKSRLLSDRFSAERPKGSFSTLEIQRTEQGDSAMYLCASSLGASGRSSDTQYFGPGTRLTVL.

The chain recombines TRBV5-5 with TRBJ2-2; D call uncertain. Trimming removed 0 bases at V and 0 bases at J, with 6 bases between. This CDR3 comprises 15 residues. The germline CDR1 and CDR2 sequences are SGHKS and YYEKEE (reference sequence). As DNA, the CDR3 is TGTGCCAGCAGCTTGGTTGCGTCGAACACCGGGGAGCTGTTTTTT. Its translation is CASSLVASNTGELFF. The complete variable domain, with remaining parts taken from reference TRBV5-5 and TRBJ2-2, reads DAGVTQSPTHLIKTRGQQVTLRCSPISGHKSVSWYQQVLGQGPQFIFQYYEKEERGRGNFPDRFSARQFPNYSSELNVNALLLGDSALYLCASSLVASNTGELFFGEGSRLTVL.